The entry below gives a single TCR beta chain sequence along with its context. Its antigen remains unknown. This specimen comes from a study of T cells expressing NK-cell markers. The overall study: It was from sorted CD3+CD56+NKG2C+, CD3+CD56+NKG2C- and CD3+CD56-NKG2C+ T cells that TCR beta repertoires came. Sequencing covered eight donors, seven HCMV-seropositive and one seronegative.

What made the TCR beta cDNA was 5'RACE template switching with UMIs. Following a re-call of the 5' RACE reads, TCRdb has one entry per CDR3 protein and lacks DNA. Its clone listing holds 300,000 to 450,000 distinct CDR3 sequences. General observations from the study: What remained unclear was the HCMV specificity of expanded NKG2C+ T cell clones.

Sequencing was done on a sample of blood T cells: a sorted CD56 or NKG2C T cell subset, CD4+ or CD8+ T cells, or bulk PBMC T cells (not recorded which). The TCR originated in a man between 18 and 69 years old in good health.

The CDR3 reads CASSLARGAVSYEQYF. The chain uses TRBV7-8 and TRBJ2-7; the D call from TCRdb, TRBD1, cannot be confirmed without DNA. The CDR3 contains 16 residues. The germline gives CDR1 SGHVS, CDR2 FQNEAQ.